The 15 T cell receptor beta chains listed next were all sequenced from one sample in a study of blood T cell repertoires in COVID-19. Only in-frame clones appear in the TCRdb table, and some are missing; sequencing was by immunoSEQ multiplex PCR. The table records approximately 97,000 clones, about nine tenths of them present only once. Material for sequencing was peripheral blood. All receptors derive from a woman in her forties or fifties with COVID-19, enrolled during active disease.

This chain joins TRBV10-1 and TRBJ1-1, with no clear D. Trimming left V 2 bases short and J 11 bases short, with 24 bases between. Germline CDR1 WNHNN, CDR2 SYGVQD (reference sequence). This CDR3 contains 16 residues. This CDR3 is CASSENLRREKISAFF. In nucleotides, the CDR3 is TGCGCCAGCAGTGAGAATCTTCGGAGGGAGAAGATTTCGGCTTTCTTT.

Comments on this clone: The sample contains more than one DNA sequence encoding this CDR3. The V and J genes are TRBV12-3 or TRBV12-4 and TRBJ1-2; TRBD1 is a possible D gene (5 bases). The length of the CDR3 is 12 residues. The germline V and J ends were trimmed by 3 bases and 4 bases, with 6 bases remaining between them. Here the CDR3 DNA reads TGTGCCAGCAGTTTCGGGGGCTATGGCTACACCTTC. It specifies CASSFGGYGYTF.

The chain has TRBV19 and TRBJ1-1; a possible D gene is TRBD1 (5 bases). Germline-derived CDR1 and CDR2 are LNHDA and SQIVND (reference sequence). V was pared by 5 bases and J by 0 bases, with 19 bases between. The CDR3 runs 17 residues. This CDR3 reads CASSVRGFTGMNTEAFF. The CDR3 DNA sequence: TGTGCCAGTAGTGTTCGGGGGTTTACGGGAATGAACACTGAAGCTTTCTTT.

This chain joins TRBV4-3 and TRBJ2-7; D perhaps matches TRBD2 (6 bases). CDR3 length: 16 amino acids. From germline, CDR1 is LGHNA and CDR2 YSLEER. The germline V and J ends were trimmed by 4 bases and 3 bases, with 19 bases remaining between them. The CDR3 loop is CASSRSPGLGGYEQYF. The DNA for the CDR3 is TGCGCCAGCAGCCGCAGCCCGGGCCTCGGGGGCTACGAGCAGTACTTC.

This clone came up once. V and J are TRBV2 and TRBJ1-2; D may be TRBD1 (6 bases). CDR3 length equals 13 residues. Trimming cost V 7 bases and J 0 bases, with 9 bases left between them. CDR1 and CDR2 (germline): SNHLY, FYNNEI. The CDR3 loop reads CASKGQPNYGYTF. Here the CDR3 DNA reads TGTGCCAGCAAAGGACAGCCTAACTATGGCTACACCTTC.

This chain connects TRBV6-1 to TRBJ1-6; 10 bases align to TRBD1. The CDR3 has 15 residues. Germline V gives CDR1 MNHNS, CDR2 SASEGT. The ends lost 2 bases at V and 9 bases at J; junction bases unmatched: 4. The CDR3 loop reads CASSERGQGSSPLHF. The CDR3, as DNA: TGTGCCAGCAGTGAACGGGGACAGGGGAGTTCACCCCTCCACTTT.

The chain carries TRBV19 and TRBJ1-2; 8 bases fit TRBD1. From germline, CDR1 is LNHDA and CDR2 SQIVND (reference sequence). This CDR3 comprises 14 residues. V trimming: 4 bases; J trimming: 5 bases; junction bases outside the gene matches: 6. The DNA of the CDR3 is TGTGCCAGTAGTAGAGGACAGGGTGTGTATGGCTACACCTTC. Protein product: CASSRGQGVYGYTF.

This rearrangement joins TRBV6-5 to TRBJ2-7; D may be TRBD2 (5 bases). Germline V gene lookup returns CDR1 MNHEY and CDR2 SVGAGI. The germline V and J ends were trimmed by 6 bases and 3 bases, with 18 bases remaining between them. The CDR3 is 15 amino acids. This CDR3 reads CASRRQSGSSYEQYF. The CDR3 DNA follows: TGTGCCAGCAGAAGGCAGTCGGGGTCTAGCTACGAGCAGTACTTC.

The gene calls are TRBV5-1 and TRBJ2-5, with a tentative D call TRBD1 (6 bases). CDR1 is SGHRS, CDR2 YFSETQ, per germline. This CDR3 has 13 residues. The V and J ends lost 4 bases and 3 bases respectively, with 10 bases between them. Here the CDR3 reads CASSPEGEETQYF. The CDR3 coding sequence is TGCGCCAGCAGCCCTGAGGGGGAAGAGACCCAGTACTTC.

The chain employs TRBV2 and TRBJ1-5; TRBD1 matches 7 bases. The CDR3 has 16 residues. J lost 0 bases, V lost 7 bases, and 9 bases had no gene match. Germline CDR1 reads SNHLY; CDR2 reads FYNNEI. The CDR3 region has the DNA TGTGCCAGCAACCTAGGACAGGTCAATAGCAATCAGCCCCAGCATTTT. It is translated as CASNLGQVNSNQPQHF.

V gene TRBV7-2 combines with J gene TRBJ2-3; possible D gene TRBD1, 6 bases. The CDR3 length is 14 residues. Germline CDR1 SGHTA, CDR2 FQGNSA. V shed 4 bases and J shed 2 bases, with 10 bases lying between them. The CDR3 DNA reads TGTGCCAGCAGCTCCCAGGGGACCACAGATACGCAGTATTTT. Translation: CASSSQGTTDTQYF.

V usage is TRBV7-2 and J usage is TRBJ1-2, with D tentatively TRBD1 (5 bases). V lost 5 bases, J lost 3 bases, and 19 bases lay in between. This CDR3 region has 16 residues. Germline assignment: CDR1 SGHTA and CDR2 FQGNSA. The CDR3 DNA reads TGTGCCAGCAGCATTACGGGCGGGGCGTCGGACTATGGCTACACCTTC. This gives the protein CASSITGGASDYGYTF.

This rearrangement joins TRBV28 to TRBJ2-3, with TRBD2 matching 9 bases. V gave up 2 bases and J gave up 0 bases; unmatched junction bases: 9. Germline CDR1 and CDR2: MDHEN and SYDVKM. The CDR3 is 18 amino acids. Here the CDR3 reads CASSLGLAGTPSTDTQYF. CDR3 nucleotides: TGTGCCAGCAGTTTAGGGCTAGCGGGGACCCCTAGCACAGATACGCAGTATTTT.

The rearrangement joins TRBV11-3 to TRBJ1-2; 7 bases fit TRBD1. The ends lost 5 bases at V and 4 bases at J; junction bases unmatched: 7. CDR3 length equals 14 residues. The V gene's germline CDR1 is SGHNT and CDR2 YENEEA. The CDR3 DNA follows: TGTGCCAGCAGCCCCCCGGCAGGGGGCTATGGCTACACCTTC. Amino acid sequence: CASSPPAGGYGYTF.

The CDR3 reads CASSSDRVGGDYGYTF. In DNA form, the CDR3 reads TGTGCCAGCAGCTCAGACAGGGTAGGAGGGGACTATGGCTACACCTTC. The chain combines TRBV11-3 with TRBJ1-2; 7 nucleotides match TRBD1. V shed 4 bases and J 3 bases; nucleotides not matched to a gene: 11. The CDR3 loop spans 16 amino acids. Germline V gives CDR1 SGHNT, CDR2 YENEEA.